This is a list of T cell receptor beta chains from one sample in a study of Graves' ophthalmopathy and Graves' hyperthyroidism. TCRdb fed the multiplex PCR reads into MiXCR, producing one record per CDR3 protein. Here the sample spans 170,000 or so distinct CDR3 sequences, 37% being singletons. Sequences were obtained from peripheral blood. These receptors were collected from a woman aged 40 to 50 with Graves' ophthalmopathy. CDR3s include the opening cysteine and the closing phenylalanine or tryptophan. The D gene is left open where the match is weak. Not all rows give a size; the values are once, few, many and, for expanded clones, a class.

abundance	d_gene	v_gene	len	j_gene	CDR3aa	CDR3nt
many	-	TRBV19	16	TRBJ1-5	CASSTDRPGYNQPQHF	TGTGCCAGTAGTACCGACAGACCAGGATACAATCAGCCCCAGCATTTT
-	-	TRBV12-3/TRBV12-4	12	TRBJ1-1	CASRYRHTEAFF	TGTGCCAGCAGATATAGGCACACTGAAGCTTTCTTT
-	-	TRBV6-2/TRBV6-3	15	TRBJ1-1	CASSYVGSWNTEAFF	TGTGCCAGCAGTTACGTCGGATCGTGGAACACTGAAGCTTTCTTT
many	-	TRBV28	19	TRBJ1-6	CASSSPHGDGSSYNSPLHF	TGTGCCAGCAGTTCACCCCATGGGGACGGGAGCTCCTATAATTCACCCCTCCACTTT
-	-	TRBV7-8	14	TRBJ1-6	CASSLKTTDSPLHF	TGTGCCAGCAGCTTAAAGACCACGGATTCACCCCTCCACTTT
many	TRBD1	TRBV18	14	TRBJ2-7	CASSPNWDRDEQYF	TGTGCCAGCTCACCAAACTGGGACAGGGATGAGCAGTACTTC
many	-	TRBV7-2	15	TRBJ2-2	CASSLGQVDTGELFF	TGTGCCAGCAGCTTAGGACAGGTTGACACCGGGGAGCTGTTTTTT
many	-	TRBV9	12	TRBJ2-5	CASSSFQETQYF	TGTGCCAGCAGCTCCTTCCAAGAGACCCAGTACTTC
many	TRBD1	TRBV20-1	13	TRBJ2-7	CSAEGQGGHEQYF	TGCAGTGCTGAGGGACAGGGTGGCCACGAGCAGTACTTC
many	TRBD2	TRBV4-2	19	TRBJ2-7	CASSPLARLAGGGTYEQYF	TGTGCCAGCAGCCCGCTCGCGCGACTAGCGGGAGGCGGGACCTACGAGCAGTACTTC
-	TRBD1	TRBV6-2/TRBV6-3	17	TRBJ1-1	CASRAQGVIRMNTEAFF	TGTGCCAGCAGAGCTCAGGGGGTGATACGGATGAACACTGAAGCTTTCTTT
-	-	TRBV30	13	TRBJ2-7	CAWSVGPIHEQYF	TGTGCCTGGAGTGTAGGGCCGATTCACGAGCAGTACTTC
many	TRBD1	TRBV27	14	TRBJ2-7	CASSITGQHYEQYF	TGTGCCAGCAGTATTACGGGACAGCACTACGAGCAGTACTTC
many	-	TRBV27	14	TRBJ2-7	CASSFTLGPYEQYF	TGTGCCAGCAGCTTTACCCTAGGGCCCTACGAGCAGTACTTC
many	TRBD1	TRBV15	14	TRBJ1-1	CATTQGAEGTEAFF	TGTGCCACCACACAGGGGGCAGAGGGCACTGAAGCTTTCTTT
-	TRBD1	TRBV28	13	TRBJ1-1	CASTAWTGPGAFF	TGTGCCAGCACTGCGTGGACAGGCCCCGGAGCTTTCTTT
many	TRBD1	TRBV19	14	TRBJ1-2	CASEGQETNYGYTF	TGTGCCAGTGAAGGACAGGAGACTAACTATGGCTACACCTTC
-	-	TRBV28	15	TRBJ2-4	CASSLWGATKNIQYF	TGTGCCAGCAGTTTGTGGGGGGCGACCAAAAACATTCAGTACTTC
-	-	TRBV12-3/TRBV12-4	15	TRBJ1-1	CASSLGASLGTEAFF	TGTGCCAGCAGTTTAGGTGCCAGCCTTGGTACTGAAGCTTTCTTT
-	-	TRBV20-1	15	TRBJ2-7	CSASSEERWRGEQYF	TGCAGTGCTAGTAGCGAGGAACGATGGCGCGGCGAGCAGTACTTC
-	TRBD1	TRBV20-1	15	TRBJ1-1	CSARDLRTGGTEAFF	TGCAGTGCTAGAGATCTTCGCACAGGGGGCACTGAAGCTTTCTTT
-	-	TRBV12-3/TRBV12-4	12	TRBJ2-7	CASSLLPGQLYF	TGTGCCAGCAGTCTGCTCCCCGGACAATTGTACTTC
many	-	TRBV2	13	TRBJ1-2	CASSESGPYGYTF	TGTGCCAGCAGTGAATCGGGTCCCTATGGCTACACCTTC
-	-	TRBV13	17	TRBJ2-2	CASFRDSIHANTGELFF	TGTGCCAGCTTTAGGGACTCAATCCACGCGAACACCGGGGAGCTGTTTTTT
many	TRBD1	TRBV20-1	13	TRBJ1-2	CSASMRTGVGYTF	TGCAGTGCTTCAATGAGGACAGGCGTTGGCTACACCTTC
-	-	TRBV4-1	16	TRBJ2-7	CASSQAIGTLSYEQYF	TGCGCCAGCAGCCAAGCGATAGGAACCCTCTCGTACGAGCAGTACTTC
many	TRBD1	TRBV5-6	15	TRBJ1-3	CASSFRGQGRNTIYF	TGTGCCAGCAGCTTTCGGGGACAGGGAAGAAACACCATATATTTT
many	-	TRBV6-5	14	TRBJ1-1	CASSYSYSNTEAFF	TGTGCCAGCAGTTACTCTTATTCGAACACTGAAGCTTTCTTT
many	-	TRBV3-1	12	TRBJ1-5	CASGTADQPQHF	TGTGCCAGCGGGACGGCTGATCAGCCCCAGCATTTT
many	TRBD1	TRBV18	14	TRBJ2-7	CASSPPDRDHEQYF	TGTGCCAGCTCACCCCCGGACAGGGACCACGAGCAGTACTTC
many	-	TRBV7-2	12	TRBJ2-2	CASSLITGELFF	TGTGCCAGCAGCTTAATCACCGGGGAGCTGTTTTTT
-	-	TRBV20-1	15	TRBJ1-2	CSARDGGAEDPGYTF	TGCAGTGCTAGAGATGGAGGGGCAGAGGACCCTGGCTACACCTTC
-	-	TRBV6-2/TRBV6-3	12	TRBJ1-2	CASSYAGDGYTF	TGTGCCAGCAGTTACGCAGGGGACGGCTACACCTTC
many	TRBD1	TRBV12-3/TRBV12-4	15	TRBJ1-5	CASSLWTGNNQPQHF	TGTGCCAGCAGTTTATGGACAGGGAACAATCAGCCCCAGCATTTT
many	-	TRBV20-1	18	TRBJ1-5	CSARDSGRGFGSNQPQHF	TGCAGTGCTAGAGATAGCGGGCGGGGATTTGGAAGCAATCAGCCCCAGCATTTT
few	-	TRBV2	13	TRBJ1-2	CASTLGAYYGYTF	TGTGCCAGCACGCTCGGGGCCTACTATGGCTACACCTTC
many	TRBD1	TRBV27	17	TRBJ1-1	CASSLRPGQAMNTEAFF	TGTGCCAGCAGCTTAAGGCCGGGACAGGCGATGAACACTGAAGCTTTCTTT
many	-	TRBV12-3/TRBV12-4	14	TRBJ1-3	CASSRANSGNTIYF	TGTGCCAGCAGTCGGGCGAACTCTGGAAACACCATATATTTT
-	-	TRBV30	13	TRBJ1-2	CAWRLGRNYGYTF	TGTGCCTGGAGGTTGGGGAGGAACTATGGCTACACCTTC
-	-	TRBV12-3/TRBV12-4	13	TRBJ1-1	CASSYVQGFEAFF	TGTGCCAGCAGCTACGTCCAGGGGTTTGAAGCTTTCTTT
many	-	TRBV6-5	14	TRBJ1-6	CASVPGMRNSPLHF	TGTGCCAGCGTACCAGGGATGCGTAATTCACCCCTCCACTTT
-	TRBD2	TRBV6-1	15	TRBJ2-7	CASSPTGTSGNEQYF	TGTGCCAGCAGCCCCACCGGGACTAGCGGGAACGAGCAGTACTTC
-	-	TRBV6-1	15	TRBJ1-2	CASSESPGVVYGYTF	TGTGCCAGCAGTGAATCCCCAGGGGTTGTCTATGGCTACACCTTC
few	-	TRBV28	12	TRBJ1-5	CATQEIYQPQHF	TGTGCCACCCAGGAAATTTATCAGCCCCAGCATTTT
few	-	TRBV30	14	TRBJ2-6	CAWRRNSGANVLTF	TGTGCCTGGAGGCGCAACTCTGGGGCCAACGTCCTGACTTTC
-	-	TRBV15	15	TRBJ2-5	CATSRVPGSRETQYF	TGTGCCACCAGCAGAGTCCCGGGGTCACGGGAGACCCAGTACTTC
-	-	TRBV18	11	TRBJ2-7	CASSSGREQYF	TGTGCCAGCTCATCCGGTCGAGAGCAGTACTTC
many	-	TRBV25-1	17	TRBJ1-1	CASSDLSGWETNTEAFF	TGTGCCAGCAGTGATCTTTCTGGTTGGGAAACAAACACTGAAGCTTTCTTT